This is a list of T cell receptor beta chains from one sample in a study of blood T cell repertoires in COVID-19. Method: immunoSEQ multiplex PCR; TCRdb's copy keeps in-frame clones and lacks some. Found here are 200,000 to 300,000 clones, 83% of them singletons; the top ten hold less than 6.5%. The material sequenced was peripheral blood. These receptors came from a human donor in a cohort sampled during active COVID-19. CDR3s include the opening cysteine and the closing phenylalanine or tryptophan. The order of the fields is V gene, D gene, clone size, J gene, CDR3 DNA, CDR3 protein. A D gene is named only where the DNA matches it firmly. Rows give clone size only sometimes, using once, few, many, or a class for an expanded clone.

v_call: TRBV28; d_call: NA; clone_size: NA; j_call: TRBJ2-3; cdr3_nt: TGTGCCAGCAGTTTCTCAGGGGCCCAAGATACGCAGTATTTT; cdr3_aa: CASSFSGAQDTQYF
v_call: TRBV10-1; d_call: NA; clone_size: NA; j_call: TRBJ2-1; cdr3_nt: TGCGCCAGCAGTGTAGTGGTAGACAATGAGCAGTTCTTC; cdr3_aa: CASSVVVDNEQFF
v_call: TRBV29-1; d_call: NA; clone_size: NA; j_call: TRBJ1-2; cdr3_nt: TGCAGCGTTGCGGCAGGGTCGAACTATGGCTACACCTTC; cdr3_aa: CSVAAGSNYGYTF
v_call: TRBV12-3/TRBV12-4; d_call: NA; clone_size: NA; j_call: TRBJ1-2; cdr3_nt: TGTGCCAGCACTACCGAGGACTATGGCTACACCTTC; cdr3_aa: CASTTEDYGYTF
v_call: TRBV11-2; d_call: NA; clone_size: NA; j_call: TRBJ2-7; cdr3_nt: TGTGCCAGCAGCTTAGGTCGTTGGACAGACGGAGGGTACTTC; cdr3_aa: CASSLGRWTDGGYF
v_call: TRBV5-6; d_call: NA; clone_size: NA; j_call: TRBJ2-3; cdr3_nt: TGTGCCAGCAGCTTATCACCCCGCAGGGTGGTGAATACGCAGTATTTT; cdr3_aa: CASSLSPRRVVNTQYF
v_call: TRBV5-1; d_call: NA; clone_size: few; j_call: TRBJ1-1; cdr3_nt: TGCGCCAGCAGCCCTTTGGGAGTCGAAGCTTTCTTT; cdr3_aa: CASSPLGVEAFF
v_call: TRBV5-4; d_call: NA; clone_size: NA; j_call: TRBJ2-5; cdr3_nt: TGTGCCAGCAGGCGCGGATTGACAGGAGGTGGTCAAGAGACCCAGTACTTC; cdr3_aa: CASRRGLTGGGQETQYF
v_call: TRBV5-8; d_call: NA; clone_size: NA; j_call: TRBJ1-6; cdr3_nt: TGTGCCAGCACCCTCTCCCATTCACCCCTCCACTTT; cdr3_aa: CASTLSHSPLHF
v_call: TRBV28; d_call: TRBD1; clone_size: once; j_call: TRBJ1-3; cdr3_nt: TGTGCCAGCAGTTCACCGGGACAGGGTGACGGAAACACCATATATTTT; cdr3_aa: CASSSPGQGDGNTIYF
v_call: TRBV10-3; d_call: TRBD2; clone_size: few; j_call: TRBJ2-4; cdr3_nt: TGTGCCATCAGTGACCAAAGACTAGCGGGGGGGCCCAGGACCAAAAACATTCAGTACTTC; cdr3_aa: CAISDQRLAGGPRTKNIQYF
v_call: TRBV6-2/TRBV6-3; d_call: TRBD1; clone_size: once; j_call: TRBJ2-5; cdr3_nt: TGTGCCAGCAGCCTTGGGACAGGATCGACCCAGTACTTC; cdr3_aa: CASSLGTGSTQYF
v_call: TRBV11-2; d_call: TRBD2; clone_size: NA; j_call: TRBJ2-7; cdr3_nt: TGTGCCAGCAGCCCCCGACTAGCGGGAGGCTACGAGCAGTACTTC; cdr3_aa: CASSPRLAGGYEQYF
v_call: TRBV7-9; d_call: NA; clone_size: NA; j_call: TRBJ1-1; cdr3_nt: TGTGCCAGCAGCTTAGGGACAGTGATGAACACTGAAGCTTTCTTT; cdr3_aa: CASSLGTVMNTEAFF